The entry below describes one T cell receptor (beta chain). An input of about 0.5 to 1 ug of RNA was subjected to reverse transcription using random hexamers. TCRdb fed the immunoSEQ multiplex PCR reads into MiXCR, producing one record per CDR3 protein. The data show approximately 190,000 distinct CDR3 sequences, with 90% to 95% seen just once and around 0.085% held by the top ten. CDR3 length equals 13 residues. Germline V gives CDR1 SGDLS, CDR2 YYNGEE. The germline V and J ends were trimmed by 4 bases and 6 bases, with 10 bases remaining between them. This entry is derived from a study of CD8 T cells in Susac syndrome.

Sequenced sample: CD4+ T cells from PBMCs. The source is a human donor with multiple sclerosis. The chain employs TRBV9 and TRBJ2-2; a weak D match, TRBD2 (5 bases). CDR3 coding DNA: TGTGCCAGCAGCTTCCTAGCATCCGGGGAGCTGTTTTTT. It codes for CASSFLASGELFF.